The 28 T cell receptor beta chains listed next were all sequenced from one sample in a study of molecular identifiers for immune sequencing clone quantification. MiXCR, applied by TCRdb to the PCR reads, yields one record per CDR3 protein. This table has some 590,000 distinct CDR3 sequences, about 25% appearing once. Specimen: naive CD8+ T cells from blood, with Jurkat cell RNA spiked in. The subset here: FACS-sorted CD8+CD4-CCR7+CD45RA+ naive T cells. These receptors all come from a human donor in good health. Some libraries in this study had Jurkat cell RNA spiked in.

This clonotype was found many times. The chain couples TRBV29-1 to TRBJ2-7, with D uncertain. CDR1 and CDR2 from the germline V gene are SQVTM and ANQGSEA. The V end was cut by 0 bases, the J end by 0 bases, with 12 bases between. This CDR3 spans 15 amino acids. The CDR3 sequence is CSVEDSGTSSYEQYF. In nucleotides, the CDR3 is TGCAGCGTTGAAGATTCCGGTACGAGCTCCTACGAGCAGTACTTC.

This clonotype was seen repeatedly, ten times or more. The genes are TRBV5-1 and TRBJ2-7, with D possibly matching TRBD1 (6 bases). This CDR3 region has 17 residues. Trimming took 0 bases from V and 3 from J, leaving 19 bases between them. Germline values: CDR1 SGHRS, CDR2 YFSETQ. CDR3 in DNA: TGCGCCAGCAGCTTGGGGAATCCGGGGACACCAAGCTACGAGCAGTACTTC. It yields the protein CASSLGNPGTPSYEQYF.

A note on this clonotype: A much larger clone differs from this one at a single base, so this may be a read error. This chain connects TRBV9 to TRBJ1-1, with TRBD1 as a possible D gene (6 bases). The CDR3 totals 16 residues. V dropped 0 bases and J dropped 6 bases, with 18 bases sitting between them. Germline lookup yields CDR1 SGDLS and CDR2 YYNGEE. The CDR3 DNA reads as TGTGCCAGCAGCGTAGATGGCTCCCCCGGGGGCGCTGAAGCTTTCTTT. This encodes CASSVDGSPGGAEAFF.

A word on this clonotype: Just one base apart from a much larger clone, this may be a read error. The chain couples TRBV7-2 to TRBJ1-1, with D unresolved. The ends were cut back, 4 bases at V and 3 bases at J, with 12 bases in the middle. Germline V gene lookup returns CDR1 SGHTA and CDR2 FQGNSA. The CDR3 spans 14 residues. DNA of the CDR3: TGTGCCAGCAGCTATCTGACGGAGGACACTGAAGCTTTCTTT. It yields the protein CASSYLTEDTEAFF.

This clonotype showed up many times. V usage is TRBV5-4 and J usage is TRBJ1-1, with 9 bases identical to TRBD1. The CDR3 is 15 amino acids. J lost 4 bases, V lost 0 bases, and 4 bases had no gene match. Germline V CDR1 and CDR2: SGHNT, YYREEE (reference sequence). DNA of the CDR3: TGTGCCAGCAGCTTGGGGAGGACAGGGGCCACTGAAGCTTTCTTT. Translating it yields CASSLGRTGATEAFF.

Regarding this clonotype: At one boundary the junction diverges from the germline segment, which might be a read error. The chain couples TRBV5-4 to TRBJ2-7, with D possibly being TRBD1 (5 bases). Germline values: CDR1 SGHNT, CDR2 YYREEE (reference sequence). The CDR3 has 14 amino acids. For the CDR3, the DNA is TGTGCCAGCGGCTTTGGTAGGGGTTCCTACGAGCAGTACTTC. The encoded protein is CASGFGRGSYEQYF.

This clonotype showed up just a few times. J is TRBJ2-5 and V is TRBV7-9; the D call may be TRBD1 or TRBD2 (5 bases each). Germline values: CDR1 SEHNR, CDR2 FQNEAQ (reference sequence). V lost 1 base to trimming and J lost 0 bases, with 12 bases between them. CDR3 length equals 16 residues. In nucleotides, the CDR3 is TGTGCCAGCAGCTTAGTCGGGGCAGCCAACCAAGAGACCCAGTACTTC. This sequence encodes CASSLVGAANQETQYF.

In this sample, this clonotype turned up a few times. CDR3 residues: CASNPGTGLNQPQHF. The CDR3 DNA reads as TGTGCCAGTAACCCCGGGACAGGGTTAAATCAGCCCCAGCATTTT. The chain carries TRBV19 and TRBJ1-5, with TRBD1 matching 9 bases. The CDR3 length is 15 residues. Per the germline V gene, CDR1 is LNHDA and CDR2 is SQIVND (reference sequence). J was trimmed by 4 bases and V by 7 bases; bases with no gene match: 8.

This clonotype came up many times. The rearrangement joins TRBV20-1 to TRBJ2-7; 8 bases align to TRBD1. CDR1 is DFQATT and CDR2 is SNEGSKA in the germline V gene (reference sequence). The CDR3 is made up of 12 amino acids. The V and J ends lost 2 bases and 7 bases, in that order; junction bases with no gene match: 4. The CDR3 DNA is TGCAGTGCTAGACCAGGGGGCGAGGAGCAGTACTTC. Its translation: CSARPGGEEQYF.

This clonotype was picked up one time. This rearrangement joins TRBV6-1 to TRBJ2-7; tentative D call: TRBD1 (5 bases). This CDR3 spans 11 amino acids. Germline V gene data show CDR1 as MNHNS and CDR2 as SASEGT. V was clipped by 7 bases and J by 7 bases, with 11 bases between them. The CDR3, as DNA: TGTGCCAGCATGCAGGGATGGGAGCAGTACTTC. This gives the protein CASMQGWEQYF.

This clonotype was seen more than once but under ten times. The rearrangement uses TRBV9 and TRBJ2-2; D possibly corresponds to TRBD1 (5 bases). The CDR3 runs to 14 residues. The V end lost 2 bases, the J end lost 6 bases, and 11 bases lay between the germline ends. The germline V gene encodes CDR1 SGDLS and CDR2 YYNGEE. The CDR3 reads CASSVVQGAGELFF. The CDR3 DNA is TGTGCCAGCAGCGTGGTTCAGGGTGCCGGGGAGCTGTTTTTT.

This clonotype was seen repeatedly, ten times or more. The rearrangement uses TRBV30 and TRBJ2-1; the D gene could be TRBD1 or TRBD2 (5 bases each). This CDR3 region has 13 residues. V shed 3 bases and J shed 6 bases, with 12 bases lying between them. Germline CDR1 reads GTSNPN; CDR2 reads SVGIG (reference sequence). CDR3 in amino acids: CAWRQRGINEQFF. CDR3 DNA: TGTGCCTGGAGACAGAGGGGTATCAATGAGCAGTTCTTC.

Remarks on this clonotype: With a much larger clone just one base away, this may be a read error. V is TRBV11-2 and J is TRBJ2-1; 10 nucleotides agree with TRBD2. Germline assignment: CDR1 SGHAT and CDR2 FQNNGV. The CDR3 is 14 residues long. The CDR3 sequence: CASSLPGLAYEQVF. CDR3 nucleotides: TGTGCCAGCAGCTTACCGGGACTAGCGTATGAGCAGGTCTTC.

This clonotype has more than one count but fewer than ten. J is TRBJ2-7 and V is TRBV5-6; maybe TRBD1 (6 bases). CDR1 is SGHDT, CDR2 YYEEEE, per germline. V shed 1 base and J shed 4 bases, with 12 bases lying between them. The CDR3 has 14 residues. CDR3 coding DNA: TGTGCCAGCAGCTTGAGGGACAATCTTTACGAGCAGTACTTC. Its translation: CASSLRDNLYEQYF. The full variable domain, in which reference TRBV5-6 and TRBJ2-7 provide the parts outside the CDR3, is DAGVTQSPTHLIKTRGQQVTLRCSPKSGHDTVSWYQQALGQGPQFIFQYYEEEERQRGNFPDRFSGHQFPNYSSELNVNALLLGDSALYLCASSLRDNLYEQYFGPGTRLTVT.

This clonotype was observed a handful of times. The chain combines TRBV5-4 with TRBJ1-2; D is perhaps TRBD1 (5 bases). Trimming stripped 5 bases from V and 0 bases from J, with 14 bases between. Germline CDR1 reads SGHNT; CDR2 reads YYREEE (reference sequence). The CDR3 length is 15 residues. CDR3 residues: CASRPWDRANYGYTF. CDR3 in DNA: TGTGCCAGCAGGCCCTGGGACCGAGCTAACTATGGCTACACCTTC.

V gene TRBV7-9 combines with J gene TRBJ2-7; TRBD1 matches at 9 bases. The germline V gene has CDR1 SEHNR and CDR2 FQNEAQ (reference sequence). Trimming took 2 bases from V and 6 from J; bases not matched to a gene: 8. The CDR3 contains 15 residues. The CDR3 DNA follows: TGTGCCAGCAGCTTACCCCGGACAGGGGTGGTCGAGCAGTACTTC. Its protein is CASSLPRTGVVEQYF.

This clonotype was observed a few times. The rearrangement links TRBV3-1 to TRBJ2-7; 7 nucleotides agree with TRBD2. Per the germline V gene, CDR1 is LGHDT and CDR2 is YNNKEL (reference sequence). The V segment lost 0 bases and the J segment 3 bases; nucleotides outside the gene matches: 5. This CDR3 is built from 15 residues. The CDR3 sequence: CASSQESAGDYEQYF. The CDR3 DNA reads TGTGCCAGCAGCCAAGAATCGGCGGGAGACTACGAGCAGTACTTC.

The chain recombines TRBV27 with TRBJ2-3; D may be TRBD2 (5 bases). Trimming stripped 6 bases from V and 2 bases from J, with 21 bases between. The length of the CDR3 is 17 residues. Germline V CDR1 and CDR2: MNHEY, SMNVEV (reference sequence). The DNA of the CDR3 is TGTGCCAGCAGAACAAACGCGAACCTACTAGTCACAGATACGCAGTATTTT. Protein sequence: CASRTNANLLVTDTQYF.

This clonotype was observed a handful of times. As DNA, the CDR3 is TGTGCCAGCAGCTTACCGAGACAGAATGAAAAACTGTTTTTT. It yields the protein CASSLPRQNEKLFF. This sequence joins TRBV7-9 and TRBJ1-4; possible D gene TRBD1, 5 bases. The CDR3 contains 14 residues. V shed 2 bases and J shed 5 bases, with 9 bases lying between them. Germline lookup yields CDR1 SEHNR and CDR2 FQNEAQ (reference sequence).

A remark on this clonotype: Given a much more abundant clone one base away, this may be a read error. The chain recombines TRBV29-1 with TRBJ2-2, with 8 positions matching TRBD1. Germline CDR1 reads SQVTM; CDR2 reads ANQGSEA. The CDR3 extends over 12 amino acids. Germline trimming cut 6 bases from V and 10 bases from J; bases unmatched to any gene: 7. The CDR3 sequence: CSVRGRDVELFF. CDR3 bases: TGCAGCGTCAGGGGGCGAGACGTGGAGCTGTTTTTT.

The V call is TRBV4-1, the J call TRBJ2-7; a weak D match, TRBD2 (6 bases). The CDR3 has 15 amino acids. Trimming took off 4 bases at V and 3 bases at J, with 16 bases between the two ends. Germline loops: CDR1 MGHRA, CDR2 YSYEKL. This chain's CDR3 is CASSLETGTGYEQYF. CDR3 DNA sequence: TGCGCCAGCAGCCTAGAGACCGGGACTGGCTACGAGCAGTACTTC.

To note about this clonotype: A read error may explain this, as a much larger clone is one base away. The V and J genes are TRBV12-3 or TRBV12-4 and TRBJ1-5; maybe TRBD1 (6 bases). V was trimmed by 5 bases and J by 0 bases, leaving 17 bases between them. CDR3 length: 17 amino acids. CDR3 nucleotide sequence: TGTGCCAGCAGTCCGGGTGGGGACATGTCTAGCAATCAGCCCCAGCATTTT. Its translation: CASSPGGDMSSNQPQHF.

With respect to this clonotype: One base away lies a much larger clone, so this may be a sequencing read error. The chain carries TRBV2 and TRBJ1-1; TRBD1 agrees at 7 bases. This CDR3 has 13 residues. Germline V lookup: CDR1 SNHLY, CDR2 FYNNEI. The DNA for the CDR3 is TGTGCCGGCAGGGGGATTATGAACACTGAAGCTTTCTTT. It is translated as CAGRGIMNTEAFF.

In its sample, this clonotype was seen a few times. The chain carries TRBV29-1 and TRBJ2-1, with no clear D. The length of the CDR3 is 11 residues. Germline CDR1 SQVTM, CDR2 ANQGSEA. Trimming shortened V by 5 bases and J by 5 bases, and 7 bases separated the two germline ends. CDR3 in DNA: TGCAGCGTTCGCAGGAACAATGAGCAGTTCTTC. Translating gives CSVRRNNEQFF.

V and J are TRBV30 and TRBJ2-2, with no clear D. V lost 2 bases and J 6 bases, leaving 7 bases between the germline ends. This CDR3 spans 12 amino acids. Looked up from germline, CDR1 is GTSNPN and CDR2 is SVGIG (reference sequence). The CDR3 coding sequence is TGTGCCTGGAGTCTAGTGGCCGGGGAGCTGTTTTTT. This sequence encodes CAWSLVAGELFF.

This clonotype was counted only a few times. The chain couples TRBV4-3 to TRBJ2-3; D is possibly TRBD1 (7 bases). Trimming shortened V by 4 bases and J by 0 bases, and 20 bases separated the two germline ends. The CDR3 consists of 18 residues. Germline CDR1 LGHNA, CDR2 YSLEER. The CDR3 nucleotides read TGCGCCAGCAGCCTGGAGGCTAGCAGGGGGGCCAGCACAGATACGCAGTATTTT. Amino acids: CASSLEASRGASTDTQYF.

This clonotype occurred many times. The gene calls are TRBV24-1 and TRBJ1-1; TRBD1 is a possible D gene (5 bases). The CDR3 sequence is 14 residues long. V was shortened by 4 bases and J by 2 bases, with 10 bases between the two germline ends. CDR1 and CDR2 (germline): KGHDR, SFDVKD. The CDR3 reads CATSEGTGNTEAFF. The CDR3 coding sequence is TGTGCCACCAGTGAGGGGACGGGCAACACTGAAGCTTTCTTT.

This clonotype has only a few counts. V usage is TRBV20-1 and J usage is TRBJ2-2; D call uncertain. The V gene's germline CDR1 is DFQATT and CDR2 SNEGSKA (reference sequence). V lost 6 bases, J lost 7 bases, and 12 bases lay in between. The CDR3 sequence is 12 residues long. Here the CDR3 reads CSATKRYGELFF. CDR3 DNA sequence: TGCAGTGCGACAAAGCGTTACGGGGAGCTGTTTTTT.